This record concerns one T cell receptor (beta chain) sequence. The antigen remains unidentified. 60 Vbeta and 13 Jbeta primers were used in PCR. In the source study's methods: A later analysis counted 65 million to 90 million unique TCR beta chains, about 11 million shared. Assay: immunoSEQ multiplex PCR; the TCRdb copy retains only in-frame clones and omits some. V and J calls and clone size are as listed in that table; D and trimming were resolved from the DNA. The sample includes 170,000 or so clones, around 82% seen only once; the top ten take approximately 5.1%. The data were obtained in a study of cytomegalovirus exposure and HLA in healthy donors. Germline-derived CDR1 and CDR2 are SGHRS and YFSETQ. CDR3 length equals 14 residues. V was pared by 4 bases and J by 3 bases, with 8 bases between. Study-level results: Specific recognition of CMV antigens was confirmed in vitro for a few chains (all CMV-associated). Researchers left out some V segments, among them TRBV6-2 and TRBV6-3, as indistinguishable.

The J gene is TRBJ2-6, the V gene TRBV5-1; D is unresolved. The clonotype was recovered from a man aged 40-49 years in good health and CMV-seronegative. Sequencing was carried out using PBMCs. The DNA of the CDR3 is TGCGCCAGCAGCAGTCGAGATGGGGCCAACGTCCTGACTTTC. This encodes CASSSRDGANVLTF.